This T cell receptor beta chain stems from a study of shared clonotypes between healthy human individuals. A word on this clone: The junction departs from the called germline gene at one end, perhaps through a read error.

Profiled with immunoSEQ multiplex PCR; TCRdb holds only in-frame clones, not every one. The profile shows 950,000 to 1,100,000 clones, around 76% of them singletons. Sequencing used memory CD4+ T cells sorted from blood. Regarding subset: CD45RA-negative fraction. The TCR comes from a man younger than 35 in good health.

Here the CDR3 DNA reads TGTGCCAGCAGCCTTCTAGACAGGGCGCACTTC. Translated: CASSLLDRAHF. The chain employs TRBV7-9 and TRBJ2-7; 7 bases line up with TRBD1. Per the germline V gene, CDR1 is SEHNR and CDR2 is FQNEAQ (reference sequence). The CDR3 has 11 residues. The variable domain in full, completed from reference TRBV7-9 and TRBJ2-7, reads DTGVSQNPRHKITKRGQNVTFRCDPISEHNRLYWYRQTLGQGPEFLTYFQNEAQLEKSRLLSDRFSAERPKGSFSTLEIQRTEQGDSAMYLCASSLLDRAHFGPGTRLTVT.